The rows below give T cell receptor beta chains drawn from one sample of a study of cytomegalovirus exposure and HLA in healthy donors. The method was immunoSEQ multiplex PCR; TCRdb's version includes in-frame clones alone and lacks a portion of them. Seen here are some 130,000 clones, around four fifths observed once, and the top ten hold approximately 1%. The sequencing input was PBMCs. The receptor source for this set is a human donor in good health. CDR3s include the opening cysteine and the closing phenylalanine or tryptophan. The order of the fields is J gene, clone size, D gene, V gene, CDR3 DNA, CDR3 protein. The D gene is left open where the match is weak. Rows give clone size only sometimes, using once, few, many, or a class for an expanded clone.

J gene: TRBJ2-2; clone size: -; D gene: -; V gene: TRBV2; CDR3 DNA: TGTGCCAGCAGCCTATCCTCAACGAACACCGGGGAGCTGTTTTTT; CDR3 protein: CASSLSSTNTGELFF
J gene: TRBJ1-5; clone size: once; D gene: -; V gene: TRBV19; CDR3 DNA: TGTGCCAGTATCCCAAATTCCCTATTCGGGAATCAGCCCCAGCATTTT; CDR3 protein: CASIPNSLFGNQPQHF
J gene: TRBJ2-3; clone size: -; D gene: TRBD2; V gene: TRBV19; CDR3 DNA: TGTGCCAGTAGTATGTCGTTAGCGGGGGGACCTAGCACAGATACGCAGTATTTT; CDR3 protein: CASSMSLAGGPSTDTQYF
J gene: TRBJ1-1; clone size: -; D gene: TRBD1; V gene: TRBV5-4; CDR3 DNA: TGTGCCAGCAGCTTAAGTAGACAGGGGAGGCGCGGTGAAGCTTTCTTT; CDR3 protein: CASSLSRQGRRGEAFF
J gene: TRBJ2-3; clone size: -; D gene: -; V gene: TRBV13; CDR3 DNA: TGTGCCAGCAGCCCGGCGGAGGTAGGGAATACGCAGTATTTT; CDR3 protein: CASSPAEVGNTQYF
J gene: TRBJ1-6; clone size: -; D gene: -; V gene: TRBV11-3; CDR3 DNA: TGTGCCAGCAGCCCCGCTCTTCAGGGTAAGGATTCACCCCTCCACTTT; CDR3 protein: CASSPALQGKDSPLHF
J gene: TRBJ2-7; clone size: once; D gene: TRBD1; V gene: TRBV7-9; CDR3 DNA: TGTGCCAGCAGCCCGGACAGGGTTAGGAACGAGCAGTACTTC; CDR3 protein: CASSPDRVRNEQYF
J gene: TRBJ1-5; clone size: -; D gene: -; V gene: TRBV4-2; CDR3 DNA: TGTGCCAGCAGCCAAGGGGGCAGCAATCAGCCCCAGCATTTT; CDR3 protein: CASSQGGSNQPQHF
J gene: TRBJ2-5; clone size: -; D gene: -; V gene: TRBV5-1; CDR3 DNA: TGTGCCAGCAGCTTGGGGGCAGGGGCAGAGTACTTC; CDR3 protein: CASSLGAGAEYF
J gene: TRBJ2-4; clone size: -; D gene: -; V gene: TRBV5-4; CDR3 DNA: TGTGCCAGCCAAAGGGCAGGGGAGGGAGGAGCCAAAAACATTCAGTACTTC; CDR3 protein: CASQRAGEGGAKNIQYF
J gene: TRBJ2-2; clone size: -; D gene: -; V gene: TRBV7-8; CDR3 DNA: TGTGCCAGCAGCGGTAGGGGGGGAGCCCCACCCGGGGAGCTGTTTTTT; CDR3 protein: CASSGRGGAPPGELFF
J gene: TRBJ1-6; clone size: -; D gene: TRBD1; V gene: TRBV28; CDR3 DNA: TGTGCCAGCAGTCCTGGGACAGGGCTGAGCTCCTATAATTCACCCCTCCACTTT; CDR3 protein: CASSPGTGLSSYNSPLHF
J gene: TRBJ2-1; clone size: -; D gene: -; V gene: TRBV12-5; CDR3 DNA: TGTGCTAGTGGTTTAGGGGTTGAGCAGTTCTTC; CDR3 protein: CASGLGVEQFF
J gene: TRBJ2-1; clone size: -; D gene: -; V gene: TRBV9; CDR3 DNA: TGTGCCAGCAGCGTCCAAGACCGGGGGACTGAGCAGTTCTTC; CDR3 protein: CASSVQDRGTEQFF
J gene: TRBJ2-2; clone size: -; D gene: -; V gene: TRBV4-1; CDR3 DNA: TGCGCCAGCAGCCAAGACTGGACTGTATACGGGGAGCTGTTTTTT; CDR3 protein: CASSQDWTVYGELFF
J gene: TRBJ1-3; clone size: once; D gene: TRBD1; V gene: TRBV7-8; CDR3 DNA: TGTGCCAGCAGCGCTCGGGACAGCTCTGGAAACACCATATATTTT; CDR3 protein: CASSARDSSGNTIYF
J gene: TRBJ2-5; clone size: -; D gene: TRBD1; V gene: TRBV9; CDR3 DNA: TGTGCCAGCAGCGCCGCCGGGACAGGGGGGGAGACCCAGTACTTC; CDR3 protein: CASSAAGTGGETQYF
J gene: TRBJ2-4; clone size: -; D gene: TRBD1; V gene: TRBV5-4; CDR3 DNA: TGTGCCAGCAGCGGAGGGACAGGGGGGTCCAAAAACATTCAGTACTTC; CDR3 protein: CASSGGTGGSKNIQYF
J gene: TRBJ1-5; clone size: few; D gene: TRBD1; V gene: TRBV2; CDR3 DNA: TGTGCCAGCAAGGACAGGGGAGGCAATCAGCCCCAGCATTTT; CDR3 protein: CASKDRGGNQPQHF
J gene: TRBJ2-1; clone size: -; D gene: -; V gene: TRBV19; CDR3 DNA: TGTGCAGCCTCAGATTCAGGACAGACATTCAATGAGCAGTTCTTC; CDR3 protein: CAASDSGQTFNEQFF
J gene: TRBJ2-5; clone size: once; D gene: -; V gene: TRBV7-9; CDR3 DNA: TGTGCCAGCAGCTTAGTATTAGTGCAGACCCAGTACTTC; CDR3 protein: CASSLVLVQTQYF
J gene: TRBJ2-1; clone size: -; D gene: -; V gene: TRBV5-1; CDR3 DNA: TGCGCCAGCAGCTTGGATGGGACTGGGCCCAATGAGCAGTTCTTC; CDR3 protein: CASSLDGTGPNEQFF
J gene: TRBJ2-1; clone size: -; D gene: TRBD1; V gene: TRBV7-7; CDR3 DNA: TGTGCTAGCAGCTTAGAACCGGGACAGGGGCTGTATGAGCAGTTCTTC; CDR3 protein: CASSLEPGQGLYEQFF
J gene: TRBJ2-7; clone size: -; D gene: -; V gene: TRBV7-6; CDR3 DNA: TGTGCCAGCAGCACCAGGGGCCCCGTCGAGCAGTACTTC; CDR3 protein: CASSTRGPVEQYF
J gene: TRBJ1-4; clone size: -; D gene: -; V gene: TRBV28; CDR3 DNA: TGTGCCAGCAGTACATCAGGGGTGTTGGATGAAAAACTGTTTTTT; CDR3 protein: CASSTSGVLDEKLFF
J gene: TRBJ2-7; clone size: once; D gene: TRBD1; V gene: TRBV6-6; CDR3 DNA: TGTGCCAGCAGTTCAGGACAGGTTAACGAGCAGTACTTC; CDR3 protein: CASSSGQVNEQYF
J gene: TRBJ2-7; clone size: -; D gene: TRBD1; V gene: TRBV5-6; CDR3 DNA: TGTGCCAGCAGCTCCGCCGGGACAGGGGATGTCTCTGCGTCCTACGAGCAGTACTTC; CDR3 protein: CASSSAGTGDVSASYEQYF
J gene: TRBJ1-2; clone size: -; D gene: -; V gene: TRBV5-4; CDR3 DNA: TGTGCCAGCTTCCCCACTGGGCAGGCCGGGGGTGGCTACACCTTC; CDR3 protein: CASFPTGQAGGGYTF
J gene: TRBJ2-3; clone size: -; D gene: -; V gene: TRBV5-1; CDR3 DNA: TGCGCCAGCTCTGATGGCGGGGGCACAGATACGCAGTATTTT; CDR3 protein: CASSDGGGTDTQYF
J gene: TRBJ1-6; clone size: -; D gene: -; V gene: TRBV5-1; CDR3 DNA: TGCGCCAGCAGCTGGGAGGGCAGGAATTCACCCCTCCACTTT; CDR3 protein: CASSWEGRNSPLHF
J gene: TRBJ2-7; clone size: -; D gene: TRBD1; V gene: TRBV6-1; CDR3 DNA: TGTGCCAGCAGCCGGGGACAGGGTAGTAACGAGCAGTACTTC; CDR3 protein: CASSRGQGSNEQYF
J gene: TRBJ1-1; clone size: -; D gene: TRBD1; V gene: TRBV5-1; CDR3 DNA: TGCGCCAGCAGCCCCCCACCCAGGGGGCTTAACACTGAAGCTTTCTTT; CDR3 protein: CASSPPPRGLNTEAFF
J gene: TRBJ2-5; clone size: -; D gene: TRBD2; V gene: TRBV2; CDR3 DNA: TGTGCCAGCAGAGGACTAGCTGGTGAGACCCAGTACTTC; CDR3 protein: CASRGLAGETQYF
J gene: TRBJ2-1; clone size: -; D gene: -; V gene: TRBV12-5; CDR3 DNA: TGTGCTAGTGGTTTGGCGTCCCACTCTTCCCCGAAACTCTACAATGAGCAGTTCTTC; CDR3 protein: CASGLASHSSPKLYNEQFF
J gene: TRBJ1-1; clone size: -; D gene: -; V gene: TRBV7-9; CDR3 DNA: TGTGCCAGCAGCTTTGGGGGGGCGGCACGTGAAGCTTTCTTT; CDR3 protein: CASSFGGAAREAFF
J gene: TRBJ1-5; clone size: -; D gene: TRBD1; V gene: TRBV5-1; CDR3 DNA: TGCGCCTCAAACCAGGGGGGCCAGCCCCAGCATTTT; CDR3 protein: CASNQGGQPQHF
J gene: TRBJ2-3; clone size: -; D gene: TRBD2; V gene: TRBV29-1; CDR3 DNA: TGCAGCGTTGAAGGGCCTAGCGGTACAGATACGCAGTATTTT; CDR3 protein: CSVEGPSGTDTQYF
J gene: TRBJ2-5; clone size: -; D gene: -; V gene: TRBV6-1; CDR3 DNA: TGTGCCAGCAGTGAATTAGGGGTGCGGGAGACCCAGTACTTC; CDR3 protein: CASSELGVRETQYF
J gene: TRBJ2-7; clone size: few; D gene: -; V gene: TRBV5-4; CDR3 DNA: TGTGCCAGCAGCTCTCCGCAGGGGATTGGGGAGCAGTACTTC; CDR3 protein: CASSSPQGIGEQYF
J gene: TRBJ2-7; clone size: -; D gene: TRBD1; V gene: TRBV9; CDR3 DNA: TGTGCCAGCAGCGAGGGGACAGTCAACTACGAGCAGTACTTC; CDR3 protein: CASSEGTVNYEQYF
J gene: TRBJ1-4; clone size: -; D gene: -; V gene: TRBV7-9; CDR3 DNA: TGTGCCAGCAGCTTGGGGGGGGAAAAACTGTTTTTT; CDR3 protein: CASSLGGEKLFF
J gene: TRBJ2-3; clone size: -; D gene: TRBD2; V gene: TRBV7-3; CDR3 DNA: TGTGCCAGCAGTTACGCGCCGGGGAGGGGATATACGCAGTATTTT; CDR3 protein: CASSYAPGRGYTQYF